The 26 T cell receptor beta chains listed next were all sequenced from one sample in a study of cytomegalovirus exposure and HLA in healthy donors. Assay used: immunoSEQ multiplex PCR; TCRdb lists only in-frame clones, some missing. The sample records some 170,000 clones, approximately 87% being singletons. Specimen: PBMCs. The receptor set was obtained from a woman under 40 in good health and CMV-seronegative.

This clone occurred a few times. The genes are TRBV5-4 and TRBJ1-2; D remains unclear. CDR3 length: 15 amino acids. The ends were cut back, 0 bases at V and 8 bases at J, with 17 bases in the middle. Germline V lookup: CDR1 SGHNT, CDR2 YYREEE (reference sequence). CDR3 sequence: CASSLGPGVVVGYTF. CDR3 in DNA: TGTGCCAGCAGCTTGGGTCCAGGTGTGGTCGTGGGCTACACCTTC.

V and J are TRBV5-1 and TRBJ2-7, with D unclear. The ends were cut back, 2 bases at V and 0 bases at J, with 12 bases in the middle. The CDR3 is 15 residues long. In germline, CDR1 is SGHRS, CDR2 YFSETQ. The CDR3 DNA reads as TGCGCCAGCAGCTTATCATCCCGGAGCTCCTACGAGCAGTACTTC. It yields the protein CASSLSSRSSYEQYF.

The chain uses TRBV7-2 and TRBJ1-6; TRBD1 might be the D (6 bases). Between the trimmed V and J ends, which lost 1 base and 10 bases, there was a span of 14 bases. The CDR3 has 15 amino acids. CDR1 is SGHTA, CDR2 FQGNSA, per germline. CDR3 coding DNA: TGTGCCAGCAGCTTAGTCGTCAGGGGAAGGTCACCCCTCCACTTT. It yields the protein CASSLVVRGRSPLHF.

In nucleotides, the CDR3 is TGTGCCAGCAGCTCCGGGACAGGGGACTATGGCTACACCTTC. Its translation: CASSSGTGDYGYTF. The chain recombines TRBV5-4 with TRBJ1-2; TRBD1 aligns across 10 bases. V gave up 3 bases and J gave up 3 bases; unmatched junction bases: 2. The CDR3 runs 14 residues. The V gene's germline CDR1 is SGHNT and CDR2 YYREEE (reference sequence).

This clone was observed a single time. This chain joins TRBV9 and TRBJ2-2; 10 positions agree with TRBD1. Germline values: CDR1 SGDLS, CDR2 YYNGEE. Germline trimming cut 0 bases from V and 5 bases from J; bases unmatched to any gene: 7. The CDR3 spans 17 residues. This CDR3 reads CASSVATTGGLTGELFF. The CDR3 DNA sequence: TGTGCCAGCAGCGTAGCTACGACAGGGGGCCTGACCGGGGAGCTGTTTTTT. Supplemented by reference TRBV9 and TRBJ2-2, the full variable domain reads DSGVTQTPKHLITATGQRVTLRCSPRSGDLSVYWYQQSLDQGLQFLIQYYNGEERAKGNILERFSAQQFPDLHSELNLSSLELGDSALYFCASSVATTGGLTGELFFGEGSRLTVL.

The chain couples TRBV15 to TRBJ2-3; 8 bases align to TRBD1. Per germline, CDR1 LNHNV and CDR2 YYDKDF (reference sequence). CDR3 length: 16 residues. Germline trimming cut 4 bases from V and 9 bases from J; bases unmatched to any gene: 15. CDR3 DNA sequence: TGTGCCACCAGCAACACATTCCCGGGACAGGCCCGGACGCAGTATTTT. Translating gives CATSNTFPGQARTQYF.

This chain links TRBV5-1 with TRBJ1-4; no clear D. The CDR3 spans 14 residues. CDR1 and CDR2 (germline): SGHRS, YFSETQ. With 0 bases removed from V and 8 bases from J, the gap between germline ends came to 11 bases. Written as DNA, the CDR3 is TGCGCCAGCAGCTTGGCGGGGAGCGGAGAAAAACTGTTTTTT. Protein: CASSLAGSGEKLFF.

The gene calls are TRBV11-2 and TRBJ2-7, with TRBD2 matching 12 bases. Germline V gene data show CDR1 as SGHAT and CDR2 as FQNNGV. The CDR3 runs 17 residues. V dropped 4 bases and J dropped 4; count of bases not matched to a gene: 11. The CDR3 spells CASSSKTSGGRVYEQYF. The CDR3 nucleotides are TGTGCCAGCAGCTCCAAGACTAGCGGGGGCAGAGTTTACGAGCAGTACTTC.

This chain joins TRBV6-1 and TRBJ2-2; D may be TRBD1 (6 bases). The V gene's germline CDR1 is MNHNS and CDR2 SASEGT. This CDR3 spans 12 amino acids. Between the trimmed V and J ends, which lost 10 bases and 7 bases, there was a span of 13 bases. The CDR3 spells CATRTGIGELFF. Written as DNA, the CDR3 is TGTGCCACCCGAACAGGGATCGGGGAGCTGTTTTTT.

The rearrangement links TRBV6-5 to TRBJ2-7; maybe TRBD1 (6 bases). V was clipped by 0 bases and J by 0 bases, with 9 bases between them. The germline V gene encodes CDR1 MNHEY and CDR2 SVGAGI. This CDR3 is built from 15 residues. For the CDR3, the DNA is TGTGCCAGCAGTTACTCCCTGGACAGCTCCTACGAGCAGTACTTC. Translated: CASSYSLDSSYEQYF.

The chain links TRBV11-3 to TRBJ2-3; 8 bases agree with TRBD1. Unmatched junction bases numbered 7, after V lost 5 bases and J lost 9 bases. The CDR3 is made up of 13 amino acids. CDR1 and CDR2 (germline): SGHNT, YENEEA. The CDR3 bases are TGTGCCAGCAGCCCCGGGACAGGCCCGACGCAGTATTTT. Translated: CASSPGTGPTQYF.

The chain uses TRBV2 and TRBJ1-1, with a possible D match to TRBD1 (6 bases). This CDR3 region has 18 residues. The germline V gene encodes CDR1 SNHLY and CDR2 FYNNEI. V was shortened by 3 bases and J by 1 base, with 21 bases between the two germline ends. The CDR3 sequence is CASSDGTDRRTGNTEAFF. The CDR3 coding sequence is TGTGCCAGCAGTGACGGGACGGACAGAAGAACAGGGAACACTGAAGCTTTCTTT.

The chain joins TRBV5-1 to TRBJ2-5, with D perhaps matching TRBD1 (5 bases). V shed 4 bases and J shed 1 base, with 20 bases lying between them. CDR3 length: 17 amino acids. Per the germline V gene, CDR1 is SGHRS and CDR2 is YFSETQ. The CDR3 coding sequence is TGCGCCAGCAGCCAAGAACAGGTTTCGGTATTCCAAGAGACCCAGTACTTC. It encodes CASSQEQVSVFQETQYF.

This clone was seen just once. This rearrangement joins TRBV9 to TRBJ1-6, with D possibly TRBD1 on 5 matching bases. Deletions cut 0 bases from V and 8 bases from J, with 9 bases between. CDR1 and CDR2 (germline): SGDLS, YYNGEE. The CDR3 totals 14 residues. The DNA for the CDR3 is TGTGCCAGCAGCGTAGTAGGGGCGGATTCACCCCTCCACTTT. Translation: CASSVVGADSPLHF.

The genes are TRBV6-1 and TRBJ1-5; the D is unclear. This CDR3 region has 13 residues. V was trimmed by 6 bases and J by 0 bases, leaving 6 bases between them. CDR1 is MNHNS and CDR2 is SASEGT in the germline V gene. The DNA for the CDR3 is TGTGCCAGCAGGGAGAATAGCAATCAGCCCCAGCATTTT. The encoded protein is CASRENSNQPQHF.

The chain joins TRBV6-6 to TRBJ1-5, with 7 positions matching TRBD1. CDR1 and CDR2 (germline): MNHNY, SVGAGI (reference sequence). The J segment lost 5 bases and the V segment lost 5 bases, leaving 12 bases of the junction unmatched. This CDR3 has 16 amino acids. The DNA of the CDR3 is TGTGCCAGCAGTCCAACAAGACAGGGTTCGTATCAGCCCCAGCATTTT. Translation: CASSPTRQGSYQPQHF.

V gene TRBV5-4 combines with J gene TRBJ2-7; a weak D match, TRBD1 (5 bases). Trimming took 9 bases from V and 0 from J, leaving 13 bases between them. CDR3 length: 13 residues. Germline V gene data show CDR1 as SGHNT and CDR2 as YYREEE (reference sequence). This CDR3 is CATTDWSSYEQYF. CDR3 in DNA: TGTGCCACGACAGACTGGAGCTCCTACGAGCAGTACTTC.

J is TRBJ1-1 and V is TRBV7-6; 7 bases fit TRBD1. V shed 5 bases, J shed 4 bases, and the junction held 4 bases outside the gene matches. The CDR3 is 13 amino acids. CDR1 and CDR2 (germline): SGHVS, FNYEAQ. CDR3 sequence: CASSLGTATEAFF. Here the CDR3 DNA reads TGTGCCAGCAGCCTCGGGACAGCCACTGAAGCTTTCTTT.

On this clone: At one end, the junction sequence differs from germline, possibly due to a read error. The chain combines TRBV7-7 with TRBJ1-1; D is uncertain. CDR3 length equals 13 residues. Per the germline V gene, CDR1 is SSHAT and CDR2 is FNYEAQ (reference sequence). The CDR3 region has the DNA TGTGCTAGCAGCTTATCGTCGAACACTGAAGCTTTCTTT. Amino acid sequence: CASSLSSNTEAFF.

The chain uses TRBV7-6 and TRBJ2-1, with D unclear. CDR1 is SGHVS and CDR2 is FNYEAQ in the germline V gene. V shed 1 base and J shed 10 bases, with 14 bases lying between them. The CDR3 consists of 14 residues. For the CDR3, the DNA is TGTGCCAGCAGCTTAGAGGTGTCCCGCGGCGAGCAGTTCTTC. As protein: CASSLEVSRGEQFF.

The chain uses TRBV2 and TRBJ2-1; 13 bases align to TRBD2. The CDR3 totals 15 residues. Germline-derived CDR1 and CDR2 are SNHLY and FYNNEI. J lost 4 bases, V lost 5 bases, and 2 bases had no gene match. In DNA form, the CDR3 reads TGTGCCAGCAGTTCGACTAGCGGGGGGTACAATGAGCAGTTCTTC. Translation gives CASSSTSGGYNEQFF.

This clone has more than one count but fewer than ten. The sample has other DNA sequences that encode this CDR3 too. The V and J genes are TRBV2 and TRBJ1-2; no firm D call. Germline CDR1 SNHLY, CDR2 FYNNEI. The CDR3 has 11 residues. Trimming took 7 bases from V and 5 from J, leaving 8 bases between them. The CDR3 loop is CASTGDYGYTF. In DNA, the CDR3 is TGTGCCAGCACCGGAGATTATGGCTACACCTTC.

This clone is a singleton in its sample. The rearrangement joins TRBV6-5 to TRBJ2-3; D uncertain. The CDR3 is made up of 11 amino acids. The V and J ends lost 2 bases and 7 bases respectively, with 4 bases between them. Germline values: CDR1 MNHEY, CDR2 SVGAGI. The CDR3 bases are TGTGCCAGCAGTTACCTTTATACGCAGTATTTT. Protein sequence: CASSYLYTQYF.

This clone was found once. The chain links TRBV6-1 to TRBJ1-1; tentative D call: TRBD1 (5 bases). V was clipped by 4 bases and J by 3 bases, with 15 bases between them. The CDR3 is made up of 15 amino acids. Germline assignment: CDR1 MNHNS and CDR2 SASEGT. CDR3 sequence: CASSARQFSDTEAFF. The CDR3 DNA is TGTGCCAGCAGTGCCAGACAGTTTTCCGACACTGAAGCTTTCTTT.

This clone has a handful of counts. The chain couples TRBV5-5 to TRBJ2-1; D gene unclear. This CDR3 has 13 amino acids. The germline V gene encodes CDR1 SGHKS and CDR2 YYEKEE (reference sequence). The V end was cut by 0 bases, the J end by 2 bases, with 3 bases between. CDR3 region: CASSLVAYNEQFF. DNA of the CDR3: TGTGCCAGCAGCTTGGTCGCCTACAATGAGCAGTTCTTC. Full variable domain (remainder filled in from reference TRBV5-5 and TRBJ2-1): DAGVTQSPTHLIKTRGQQVTLRCSPISGHKSVSWYQQVLGQGPQFIFQYYEKEERGRGNFPDRFSARQFPNYSSELNVNALLLGDSALYLCASSLVAYNEQFFGPGTRLTVL.

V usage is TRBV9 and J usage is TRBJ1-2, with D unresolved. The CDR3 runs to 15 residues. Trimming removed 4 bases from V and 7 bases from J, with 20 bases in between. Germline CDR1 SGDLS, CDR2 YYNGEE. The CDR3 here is CASSSPTRAEGGYTF. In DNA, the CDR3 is TGTGCCAGCAGCTCACCGACTCGGGCCGAGGGTGGCTACACCTTC.